This TCR beta chain was documented in a study of T cell repertoires in cytomegalovirus infection. Study information: Public TCR beta signatures provided an indication of both CMV infection and a matching HLA type. Findings and caveats of the study: There were HLA-C-restricted CMV-specific TCR beta clonotypes dominating the ex vivo response. Totalled public TCR beta family frequency picked out people who carried CMV plus the relevant HLA.

The CDR3 is 16 amino acids. The V gene's germline CDR1 is MDHEN and CDR2 SYDVKM. The trim removed 6 bases at V and 3 bases at J, leaving 10 bases unmatched. In this sample, this clonotype turned up many times. Its antigen is undetermined. TCRdb itself ran the reads through MiXCR, one entry per CDR3 protein. The table records 210,000 or so distinct CDR3 sequences, roughly 6.5% of them present only once. The chain recombines TRBV28 with TRBJ1-5; 8 bases align to TRBD1. The origin of this receptor is a human donor in good health (CMV status not recorded). Some clones in this sample may be carry-over from other donors' samples. Sequencing was carried out using PBMCs. The CDR3 bases are TGTGCCAGCAGCCTCGGGACAGGAAACACCAATCAGCCCCAGCATTTT. As protein: CASSLGTGNTNQPQHF.